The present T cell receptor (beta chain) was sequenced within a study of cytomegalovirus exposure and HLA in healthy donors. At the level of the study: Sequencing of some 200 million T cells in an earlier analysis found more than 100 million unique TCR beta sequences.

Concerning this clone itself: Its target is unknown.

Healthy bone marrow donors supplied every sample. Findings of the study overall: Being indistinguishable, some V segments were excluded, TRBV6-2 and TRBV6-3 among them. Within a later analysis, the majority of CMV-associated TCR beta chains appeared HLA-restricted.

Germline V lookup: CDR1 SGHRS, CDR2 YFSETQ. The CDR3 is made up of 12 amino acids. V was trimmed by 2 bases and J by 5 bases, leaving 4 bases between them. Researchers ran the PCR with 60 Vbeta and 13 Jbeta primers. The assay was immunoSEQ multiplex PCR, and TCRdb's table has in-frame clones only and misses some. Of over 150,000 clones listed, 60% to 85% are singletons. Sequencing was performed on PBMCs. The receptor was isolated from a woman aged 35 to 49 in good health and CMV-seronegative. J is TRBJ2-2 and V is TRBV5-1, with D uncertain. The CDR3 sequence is CASSFPTGELFF. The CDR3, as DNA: TGCGCCAGCAGCTTTCCGACCGGGGAGCTGTTTTTT.